Presented here are 29 T cell receptor beta chains from one specimen sequenced in a study of blood T cell repertoires in COVID-19. Libraries were prepared by immunoSEQ multiplex PCR; TCRdb keeps only in-frame clonotypes and omits some of them. This table holds 200,000 to 250,000 clones, approximately 78% found once. The sequenced material came from peripheral blood. These receptor sequences come from a woman over 75 with COVID-19, enrolled during active disease.

This clone was counted once. This chain links TRBV30 with TRBJ1-5; perhaps TRBD1 as D (5 bases). The V gene's germline CDR1 is GTSNPN and CDR2 SVGIG (reference sequence). The ends were cut back, 8 bases at V and 5 bases at J, with 16 bases in the middle. The CDR3 consists of 13 residues. CDR3 protein: CALTGGGDQPQHF. The CDR3 bases are TGTGCCCTCACAGGCGGCGGCGATCAGCCCCAGCATTTT.

In DNA form, the CDR3 reads TGTGCCAGCAGTTTAAACCCGAGAGGTGCTAGGGCCAACGTCCTGACTTTC. Translated, it gives CASSLNPRGARANVLTF. V and J are TRBV27 and TRBJ2-6; D uncertain. Germline V lookup: CDR1 MNHEY, CDR2 SMNVEV (reference sequence). Deletions cut 2 bases from V and 5 bases from J, with 16 bases between. The CDR3 extends over 17 amino acids.

This chain uses TRBV2 with TRBJ1-5, with a possible D match to TRBD1 (6 bases). Germline values: CDR1 SNHLY, CDR2 FYNNEI. The V and J ends lost 4 bases and 0 bases respectively, with 10 bases between them. CDR3 size: 15 residues. The CDR3 bases are TGTGCCAGCAGTGTACAGGGCATTAGCAATCAGCCCCAGCATTTT. Protein: CASSVQGISNQPQHF.

The chain links TRBV7-9 to TRBJ2-1; 12 bases agree with TRBD2. CDR1 and CDR2 from the germline V gene are SEHNR and FQNEAQ (reference sequence). The J segment lost 8 bases and the V segment lost 3 bases, leaving 5 bases of the junction unmatched. The CDR3 totals 15 residues. In DNA, the CDR3 is TGTGCCAGCAGCTTCGGGCTAGCGGGAGGGGATGAGCAGTTCTTC. Translation: CASSFGLAGGDEQFF.

This clone has just a few counts. The rearrangement uses TRBV30 and TRBJ1-1; 7 bases map to TRBD1. CDR1 and CDR2 (germline): GTSNPN, SVGIG (reference sequence). The CDR3 extends over 13 amino acids. V lost 5 bases, J lost 4 bases, and 7 bases stayed unmatched. CDR3 amino acids: CAWDRVSGTEAFF. CDR3 sequence (DNA): TGTGCCTGGGACAGGGTTTCGGGCACTGAAGCTTTCTTT.

V is TRBV24-1 and J is TRBJ2-1; D might be TRBD1 (5 bases). V was shortened by 4 bases and J by 6 bases, with 18 bases between the two germline ends. CDR1 is KGHDR and CDR2 is SFDVKD in the germline V gene. This CDR3 region has 16 residues. CDR3 DNA: TGTGCCACCAGTGACCCTGCCGGGCAGGGAAGCAATGAGCAGTTCTTC. Residues: CATSDPAGQGSNEQFF.

This clone was observed a few times. The genes are TRBV19 and TRBJ2-7; a possible D gene is TRBD2 (6 bases). This CDR3 is 13 amino acids long. Trimming took off 6 bases at V and 6 bases at J, with 15 bases between the two ends. Germline CDR1 is LNHDA and CDR2 is SQIVND (reference sequence). Here the CDR3 reads CASRSSGASEQYF. The DNA of the CDR3 is TGTGCCAGTAGATCTTCGGGAGCGAGCGAGCAGTACTTC.

The gene calls are TRBV28 and TRBJ1-2; perhaps TRBD1 as D (5 bases). V was shortened by 2 bases and J by 7 bases, with 17 bases between the two germline ends. Germline V gene sequence: CDR1 MDHEN, CDR2 SYDVKM. There are 15 residues in the CDR3. CDR3 nucleotides: TGTGCCAGCAGTTTAACCCCGGTTGTGGGGGGTGGCTACACCTTC. Translation gives CASSLTPVVGGGYTF.

In the case of this clone: Additional DNA sequences in this sample encode the identical CDR3. The chain recombines TRBV5-1 with TRBJ1-2; 10 nucleotides align to TRBD1. CDR3 length equals 14 residues. From germline, CDR1 is SGHRS and CDR2 YFSETQ. The V and J ends lost 4 bases and 5 bases, in that order; junction bases with no gene match: 5. CDR3 nucleotides: TGCGCCAGCAGCCCCGGACAGGGGGGGTATGGCTACACCTTC. Protein: CASSPGQGGYGYTF.

The chain uses TRBV7-6 and TRBJ2-3; D not resolved. The germline V gene encodes CDR1 SGHVS and CDR2 FNYEAQ. The CDR3 consists of 15 residues. Trimming shortened V by 1 base and J by 1 base, and 9 bases separated the two germline ends. The CDR3 bases are TGTGCCAGCAGCTTAGATCTAGTGGGCACAGATACGCAGTATTTT. Amino acid sequence: CASSLDLVGTDTQYF. Variable domain in full (rest from reference TRBV7-6 and TRBJ2-3): GAGVSQSPRYKVTKRGQDVALRCDPISGHVSLYWYRQALGQGPEFLTYFNYEAQQDKSGLPNDRFSAERPEGSISTLTIQRTEQRDSAMYRCASSLDLVGTDTQYFGPGTRLTVL.

The gene calls are TRBV7-2 and TRBJ2-7; TRBD1 might be the D (5 bases). This CDR3 has 12 residues. The V end was cut by 5 bases, the J end by 5 bases, with 10 bases between. In germline, CDR1 is SGHTA, CDR2 FQGNSA. DNA for the CDR3: TGTGCCAGCAGCCTAACAGGTCACGAGCAGTACTTC. Translating it yields CASSLTGHEQYF.

The genes are TRBV19 and TRBJ1-2, with 7 nucleotides matching TRBD1. Looked up from germline, CDR1 is LNHDA and CDR2 is SQIVND (reference sequence). The junction had 8 bases not matched to a gene; V was cut back by 5 bases and J by 8 bases. This CDR3 is 13 amino acids long. The CDR3, as DNA: TGTGCCAGTAGTTTTATTAACAGGGGAGGCTACACCTTC. It translates to CASSFINRGGYTF.

V and J are TRBV11-2 and TRBJ1-1; 8 bases align to TRBD1. Germline V gives CDR1 SGHAT, CDR2 FQNNGV. The V and J ends lost 5 bases and 3 bases, in that order; junction bases with no gene match: 8. This CDR3 has 15 amino acids. The CDR3 DNA follows: TGTGCCAGCAGCGTAACAGGGGGACGGGACACTGAAGCTTTCTTT. It translates to CASSVTGGRDTEAFF.

The table lists this clone with a few counts. This rearrangement joins TRBV28 to TRBJ1-2, with TRBD1 matching over 7 bases. V lost 7 bases, J lost 6 bases, and 17 bases stayed unmatched. Germline values: CDR1 MDHEN, CDR2 SYDVKM. The CDR3 loop spans 16 amino acids. As DNA, the CDR3 is TGTGCCAGCACCCCCAGTGGCGGGGACAGCGAGGATGGCTACACCTTC. This translates into CASTPSGGDSEDGYTF.

The J gene is TRBJ2-3, the V gene TRBV3-1 (or the pseudogene TRBV3-2); 8 positions agree with TRBD2. J lost 0 bases, V lost 5 bases, and 4 bases had no gene match. CDR1 is LGHDT and CDR2 is YNNKEL in the germline V gene (reference sequence). This CDR3 comprises 15 residues. CDR3 region: CASSVTSGSTDTQYF. DNA of the CDR3: TGTGCCAGCAGCGTAACTAGCGGAAGCACAGATACGCAGTATTTT.

The rearrangement links TRBV5-1 to TRBJ1-2; D is possibly TRBD1 (6 bases). The V gene's germline CDR1 is SGHRS and CDR2 YFSETQ. Deletions cut 4 bases from V and 4 bases from J, with 14 bases between. The CDR3 contains 14 residues. CDR3 bases: TGCGCCAGCAGCGTACAGGGAGGGAGCTATGGCTACACCTTC. Amino acids: CASSVQGGSYGYTF.

J is TRBJ1-5 and V is TRBV27, with TRBD1 matching over 10 bases. Per germline, CDR1 MNHEY and CDR2 SMNVEV (reference sequence). V trimming: 6 bases; J trimming: 6 bases; junction bases outside the gene matches: 2. This CDR3 spans 13 amino acids. Here the CDR3 DNA reads TGTGCCAGCAGGGGACAGGGGACTCAGCCCCAGCATTTT. It specifies CASRGQGTQPQHF.

The chain uses TRBV2 and TRBJ2-7; D is undetermined. CDR3 length: 12 amino acids. Germline V CDR1 and CDR2: SNHLY, FYNNEI. Trimming stripped 6 bases from V and 2 bases from J, with 8 bases between. The DNA of the CDR3 is TGTGCCAGCAGGGGCAGTACCTACGAGCAGTACTTC. Protein sequence: CASRGSTYEQYF.

This clone was counted between two and nine times. This rearrangement joins TRBV4-3 to TRBJ2-1, with D possibly TRBD2 on 6 matching bases. There are 13 residues in the CDR3. From germline, CDR1 is LGHNA and CDR2 YSLEER. Trimming pared 4 bases from V and 7 bases from J, leaving 11 bases between. The CDR3 sequence is CASSRDLLNEQFF. The CDR3 DNA reads TGCGCCAGCAGCCGGGACTTATTAAATGAGCAGTTCTTC.

The chain recombines TRBV6-5 with TRBJ2-3, with TRBD1 matching 9 bases. V was pared by 5 bases and J by 1 base, with 4 bases of the junction left unmatched. The CDR3 has 15 amino acids. Germline V gene data show CDR1 as MNHEY and CDR2 as SVGAGI. The CDR3 sequence: CASSRDRARTDTQYF. CDR3 DNA sequence: TGTGCCAGCAGTCGGGACAGGGCCCGCACAGATACGCAGTATTTT.

The genes are TRBV3-1 (or the pseudogene TRBV3-2) and TRBJ2-1; TRBD2 matches 8 bases. V trimming: 1 base; J trimming: 2 bases; junction bases outside the gene matches: 7. Per germline, CDR1 LGHDT and CDR2 YNNKEL (reference sequence). The CDR3 spans 17 residues. CDR3 residues: CASSQVPAGVAYNEQFF. CDR3 DNA sequence: TGTGCCAGCAGCCAAGTTCCAGCGGGGGTCGCCTACAATGAGCAGTTCTTC.

The genes are TRBV6-1 and TRBJ1-3, with TRBD1 identical over 7 bases. This CDR3 contains 12 residues. Unmatched junction bases numbered 5, after V lost 4 bases and J lost 11 bases. From germline, CDR1 is MNHNS and CDR2 SASEGT. The CDR3 DNA reads TGTGCCAGCAGTGTGCCCCAGGGGGCCATATATTTT. Translating it yields CASSVPQGAIYF.

This chain links TRBV6-5 with TRBJ2-3, with D perhaps TRBD1 (6 bases). The ends were cut back, 4 bases at V and 3 bases at J, with 8 bases in the middle. Germline assignment: CDR1 MNHEY and CDR2 SVGAGI. This CDR3 has 13 amino acids. CDR3 nucleotide sequence: TGTGCCAGCAGTTCCCAGGGGACAGATACGCAGTATTTT. Residues: CASSSQGTDTQYF.

The chain links TRBV28 to TRBJ1-1, with 7 bases aligning to TRBD1. Germline V gene lookup returns CDR1 MDHEN and CDR2 SYDVKM. The CDR3 is 13 residues long. V was clipped by 5 bases and J by 4 bases; unmatched bases: 4. The DNA for the CDR3 is TGTGCCAGCAGTCACAGGGGATTCACTGAAGCTTTCTTT. Protein: CASSHRGFTEAFF.

Regarding this clone: Other nucleotide sequences in the sample specify the same CDR3. V gene TRBV27 combines with J gene TRBJ2-4; 7 nucleotides align to TRBD1. The CDR3 runs to 12 residues. Unmatched junction bases numbered 2, after V lost 5 bases and J lost 7 bases. CDR1 MNHEY and CDR2 SMNVEV come from the germline V gene (reference sequence). CDR3 residues: CASSGDSNIQYF. CDR3 coding DNA: TGTGCCAGCAGTGGGGACAGCAACATTCAGTACTTC.

The V gene is TRBV27, the J gene TRBJ2-3; no clear D gene. V lost 3 bases to trimming and J lost 0 bases, with 7 bases between them. This CDR3 region has 14 residues. The germline gives CDR1 MNHEY, CDR2 SMNVEV (reference sequence). The CDR3 spells CASSFRWSTDTQYF. CDR3 DNA sequence: TGTGCCAGCAGTTTTCGGTGGAGCACAGATACGCAGTATTTT.

This chain connects TRBV6-5 to TRBJ2-1, with 7 bases aligning to TRBD2. The V gene's germline CDR1 is MNHEY and CDR2 SVGAGI. The CDR3 contains 15 residues. J gave up 4 bases and V 4 bases, and 7 bases lay outside the gene matches. CDR3 sequence (DNA): TGTGCCAGCAGTTTTTCGGCGGGGGTTTACAATGAGCAGTTCTTC. Its protein product is CASSFSAGVYNEQFF.

The V call is TRBV30, the J call TRBJ1-2; TRBD1 is a possible D gene (6 bases). Trimming left V 8 bases short and J 3 bases short, with 19 bases between. The CDR3 covers 14 residues. Germline V lookup: CDR1 GTSNPN, CDR2 SVGIG (reference sequence). In DNA form, the CDR3 reads TGTGCCCGTCTAGGGGGGGCGGGTGACTATGGCTACACCTTC. This encodes CARLGGAGDYGYTF.

This clone was detected once. This rearrangement joins TRBV6-5 to TRBJ1-2; the match to TRBD1 covers 9 bases. The CDR3 covers 14 residues. J lost 10 bases, V lost 2 bases, and 8 bases had no gene match. Germline V lookup: CDR1 MNHEY, CDR2 SVGAGI. The CDR3 nucleotides are TGTGCCAGCAGTTACACGGGACAGGGTGGGACCTACACCTTC. Encoded protein: CASSYTGQGGTYTF.